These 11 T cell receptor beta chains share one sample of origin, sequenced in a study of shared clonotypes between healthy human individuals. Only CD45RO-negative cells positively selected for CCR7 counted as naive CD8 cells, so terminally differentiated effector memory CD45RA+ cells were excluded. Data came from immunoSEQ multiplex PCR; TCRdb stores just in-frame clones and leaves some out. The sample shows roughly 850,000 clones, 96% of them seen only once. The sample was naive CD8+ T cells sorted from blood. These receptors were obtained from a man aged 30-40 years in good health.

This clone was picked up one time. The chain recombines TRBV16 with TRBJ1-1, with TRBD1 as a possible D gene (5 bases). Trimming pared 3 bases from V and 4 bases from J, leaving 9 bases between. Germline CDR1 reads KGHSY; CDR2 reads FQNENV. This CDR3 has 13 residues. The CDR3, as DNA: TGTGCCAGCAGCCACCGGGGGGGCACTGAAGCTTTCTTT. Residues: CASSHRGGTEAFF.

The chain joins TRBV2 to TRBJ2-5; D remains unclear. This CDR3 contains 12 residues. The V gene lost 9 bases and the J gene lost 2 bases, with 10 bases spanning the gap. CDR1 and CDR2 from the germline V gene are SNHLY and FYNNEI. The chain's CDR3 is CASRVGQETQYF. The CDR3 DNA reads TGTGCCAGTAGAGTGGGTCAAGAGACCCAGTACTTC.

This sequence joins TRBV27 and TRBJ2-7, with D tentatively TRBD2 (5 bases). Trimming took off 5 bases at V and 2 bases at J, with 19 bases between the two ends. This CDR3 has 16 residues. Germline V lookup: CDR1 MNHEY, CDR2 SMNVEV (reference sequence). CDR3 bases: TGTGCCAGCAGTATCACTCCAGGAGGCCCCCCCTACGAGCAGTACTTC. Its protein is CASSITPGGPPYEQYF.

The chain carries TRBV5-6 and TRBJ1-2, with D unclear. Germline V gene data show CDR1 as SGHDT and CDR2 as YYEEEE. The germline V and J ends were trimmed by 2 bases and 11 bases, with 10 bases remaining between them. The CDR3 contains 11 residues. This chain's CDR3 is CASSLGPEYTF. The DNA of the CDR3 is TGTGCCAGCAGCTTAGGGCCCGAATACACCTTC.

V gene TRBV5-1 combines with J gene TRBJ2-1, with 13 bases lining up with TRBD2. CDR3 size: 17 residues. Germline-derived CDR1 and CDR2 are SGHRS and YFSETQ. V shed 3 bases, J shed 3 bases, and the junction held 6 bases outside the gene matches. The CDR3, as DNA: TGCGCCAGCAGCTCGGGACTAGCGGGAAAGGACTACAATGAGCAGTTCTTC. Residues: CASSSGLAGKDYNEQFF.

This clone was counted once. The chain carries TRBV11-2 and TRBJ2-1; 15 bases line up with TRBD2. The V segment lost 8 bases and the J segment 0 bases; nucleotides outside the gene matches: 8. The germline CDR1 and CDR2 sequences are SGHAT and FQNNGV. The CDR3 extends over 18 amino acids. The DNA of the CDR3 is TGTGCCAGCGCAGGTGGGACTAGCGGGAGGAGCTCCTACAATGAGCAGTTCTTC. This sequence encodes CASAGGTSGRSSYNEQFF.

CDR3 in amino acids: CASQWDQGSYNEQFF. DNA for the CDR3: TGTGCCAGCCAATGGGACCAGGGGTCCTACAATGAGCAGTTCTTC. The rearrangement uses TRBV7-9 and TRBJ2-1, with a possible D match to TRBD1 (6 bases). Germline V CDR1 and CDR2: SEHNR, FQNEAQ (reference sequence). V gave up 8 bases and J gave up 1 base, with 15 bases separating them. The CDR3 runs to 15 residues.

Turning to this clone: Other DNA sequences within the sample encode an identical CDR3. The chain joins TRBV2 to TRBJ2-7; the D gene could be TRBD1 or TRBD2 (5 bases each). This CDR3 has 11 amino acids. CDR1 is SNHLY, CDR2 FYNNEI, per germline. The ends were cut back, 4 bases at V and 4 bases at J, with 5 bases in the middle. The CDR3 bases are TGTGCCAGCAGTGGGGGGTACGAGCAGTACTTC. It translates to CASSGGYEQYF.

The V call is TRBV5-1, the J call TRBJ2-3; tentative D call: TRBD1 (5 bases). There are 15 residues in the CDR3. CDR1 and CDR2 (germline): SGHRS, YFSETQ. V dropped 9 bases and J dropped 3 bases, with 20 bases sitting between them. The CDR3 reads CATSEGVVGTDTQYF. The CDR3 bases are TGCGCCACCTCAGAAGGGGTAGTCGGGACAGATACGCAGTATTTT. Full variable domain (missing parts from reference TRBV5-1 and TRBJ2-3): KAGVTQTPRYLIKTRGQQVTLSCSPISGHRSVSWYQQTPGQGLQFLFEYFSETQRNKGNFPGRFSGRQFSNSRSEMNVSTLELGDSALYLCATSEGVVGTDTQYFGPGTRLTVL.

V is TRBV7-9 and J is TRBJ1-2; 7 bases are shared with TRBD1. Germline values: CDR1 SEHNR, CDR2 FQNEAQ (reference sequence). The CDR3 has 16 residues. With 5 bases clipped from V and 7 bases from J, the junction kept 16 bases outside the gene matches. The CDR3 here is CASSPSGEGALGGYTF. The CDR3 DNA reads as TGTGCCAGCAGCCCCTCGGGAGAGGGGGCATTGGGTGGCTACACCTTC.

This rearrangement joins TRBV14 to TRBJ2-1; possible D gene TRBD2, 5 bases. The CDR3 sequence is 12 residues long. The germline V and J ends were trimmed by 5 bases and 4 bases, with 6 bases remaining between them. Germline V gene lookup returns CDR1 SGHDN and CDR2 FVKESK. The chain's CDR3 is CASSDYYNEQFF. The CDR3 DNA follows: TGTGCCAGCAGCGACTATTACAATGAGCAGTTCTTC.